This TCR beta chain originates from a study of cytomegalovirus exposure and HLA in healthy donors. Germline CDR1 SGHDN, CDR2 FVKESK. This CDR3 has 17 amino acids. V shed 0 bases and J 1 base; nucleotides not matched to a gene: 6. Vbeta (60) and Jbeta (13) primers were used in the PCR. Using immunoSEQ multiplex PCR, the repertoire was profiled, and TCRdb retains in-frame clones only, with some absent. The data hold 110,000 to 150,000 clones, with approximately 78% observed a single time. Note on this clone: No antigen is known for it.

Study-wide results and caveats: Sequencing depth roughly uniform across donors was assumed in presence/absence analyses.

Healthy bone marrow donors made up the donors. The V gene is TRBV14, the J gene TRBJ2-5; TRBD2 matches at 9 bases. The sequenced material came from PBMCs. This sequence was found in a female donor in good health and CMV-seronegative. For the CDR3, the DNA is TGTGCCAGCAGCCAAGAGATTAGCGGGAGTTTCCAAGAGACCCAGTACTTC. Its protein is CASSQEISGSFQETQYF.